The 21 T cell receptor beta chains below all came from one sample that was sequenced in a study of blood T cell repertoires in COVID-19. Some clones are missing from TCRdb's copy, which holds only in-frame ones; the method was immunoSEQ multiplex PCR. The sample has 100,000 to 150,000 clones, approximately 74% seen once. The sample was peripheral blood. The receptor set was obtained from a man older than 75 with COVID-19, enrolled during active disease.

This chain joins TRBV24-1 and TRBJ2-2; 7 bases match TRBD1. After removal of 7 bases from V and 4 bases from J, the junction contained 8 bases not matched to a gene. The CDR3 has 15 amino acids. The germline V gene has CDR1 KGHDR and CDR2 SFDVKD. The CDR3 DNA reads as TGTGCCACCAGGATCGGGACAGAGTCCACCGGGGAGCTGTTTTTT. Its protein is CATRIGTESTGELFF.

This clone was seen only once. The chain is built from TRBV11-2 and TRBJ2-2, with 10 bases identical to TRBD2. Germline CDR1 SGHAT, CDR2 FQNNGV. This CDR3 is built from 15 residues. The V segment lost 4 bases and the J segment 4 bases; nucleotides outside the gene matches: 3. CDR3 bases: TGTGCCAGCAGCTCTAGCGGGAGTGGCACCGGGGAGCTGTTTTTT. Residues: CASSSSGSGTGELFF.

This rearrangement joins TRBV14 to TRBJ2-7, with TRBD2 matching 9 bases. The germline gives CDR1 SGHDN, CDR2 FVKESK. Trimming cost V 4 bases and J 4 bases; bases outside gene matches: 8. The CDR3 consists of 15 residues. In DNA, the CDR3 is TGTGCCAGCAGCCCCCATAGCGGGAGTTGGTACGAGCAGTACTTC. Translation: CASSPHSGSWYEQYF. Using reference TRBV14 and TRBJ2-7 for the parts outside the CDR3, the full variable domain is EAGVTQFPSHSVIEKGQTVTLRCDPISGHDNLYWYRRVMGKEIKFLLHFVKESKQDESGMPNNRFLAERTGGTYSTLKVQPAELEDSGVYFCASSPHSGSWYEQYFGPGTRLTVT.

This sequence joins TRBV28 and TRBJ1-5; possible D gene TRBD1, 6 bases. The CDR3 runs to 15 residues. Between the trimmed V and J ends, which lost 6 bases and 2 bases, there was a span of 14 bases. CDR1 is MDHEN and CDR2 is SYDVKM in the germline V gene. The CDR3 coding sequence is TGTGCCAGCAGCGAAACCGACAGGCGCAATCAGCCCCAGCATTTT. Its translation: CASSETDRRNQPQHF.

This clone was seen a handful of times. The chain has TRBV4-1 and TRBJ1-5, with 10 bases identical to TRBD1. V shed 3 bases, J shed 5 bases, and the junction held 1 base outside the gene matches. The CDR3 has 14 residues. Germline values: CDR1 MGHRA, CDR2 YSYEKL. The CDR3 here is CASSQGQGYQPQHF. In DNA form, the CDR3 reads TGCGCCAGCAGCCAGGGACAGGGGTATCAGCCCCAGCATTTT.

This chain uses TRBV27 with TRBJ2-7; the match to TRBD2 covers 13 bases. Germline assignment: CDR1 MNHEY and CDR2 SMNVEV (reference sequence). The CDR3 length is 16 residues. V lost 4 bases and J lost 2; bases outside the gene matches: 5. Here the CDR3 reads CASSSPGLAGTYEQYF. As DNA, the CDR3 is TGTGCCAGCAGTTCCCCGGGACTAGCGGGAACCTACGAGCAGTACTTC.

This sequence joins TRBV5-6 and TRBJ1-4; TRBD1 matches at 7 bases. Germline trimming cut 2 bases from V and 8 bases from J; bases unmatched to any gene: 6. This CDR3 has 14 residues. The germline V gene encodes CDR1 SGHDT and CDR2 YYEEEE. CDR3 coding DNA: TGTGCCAGCAGCTTCGACAGGGATTGGGAAAAACTGTTTTTT. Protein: CASSFDRDWEKLFF.

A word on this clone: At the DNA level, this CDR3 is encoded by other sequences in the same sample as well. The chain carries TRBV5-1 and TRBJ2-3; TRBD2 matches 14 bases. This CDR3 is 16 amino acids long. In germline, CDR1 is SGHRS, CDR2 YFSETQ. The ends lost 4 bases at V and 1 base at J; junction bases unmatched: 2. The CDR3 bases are TGCGCCAGCAGCACGGGACTAGCGGGAGGCACAGATACGCAGTATTTT. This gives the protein CASSTGLAGGTDTQYF.

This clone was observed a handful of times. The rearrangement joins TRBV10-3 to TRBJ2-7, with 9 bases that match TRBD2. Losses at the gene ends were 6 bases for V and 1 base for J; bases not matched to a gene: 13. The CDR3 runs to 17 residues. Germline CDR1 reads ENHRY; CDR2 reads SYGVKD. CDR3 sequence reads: CAIRPGLASGNSYEQYF. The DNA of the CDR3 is TGTGCCATCAGGCCGGGACTAGCTAGCGGGAATTCCTACGAGCAGTACTTC.

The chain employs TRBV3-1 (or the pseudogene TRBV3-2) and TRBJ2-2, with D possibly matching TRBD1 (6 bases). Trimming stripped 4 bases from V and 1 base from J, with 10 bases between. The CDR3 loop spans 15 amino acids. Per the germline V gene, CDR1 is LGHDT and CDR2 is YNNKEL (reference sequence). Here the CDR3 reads CASSRPTGNTGELFF. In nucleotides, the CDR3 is TGTGCCAGCAGCCGTCCGACAGGGAACACCGGGGAGCTGTTTTTT.

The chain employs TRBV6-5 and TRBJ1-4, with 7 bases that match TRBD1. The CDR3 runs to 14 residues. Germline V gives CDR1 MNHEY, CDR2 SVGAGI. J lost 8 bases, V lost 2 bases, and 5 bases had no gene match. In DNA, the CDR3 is TGTGCCAGCAGTTACCCATCAGGGGGGGAAAAACTGTTTTTT. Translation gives CASSYPSGGEKLFF.

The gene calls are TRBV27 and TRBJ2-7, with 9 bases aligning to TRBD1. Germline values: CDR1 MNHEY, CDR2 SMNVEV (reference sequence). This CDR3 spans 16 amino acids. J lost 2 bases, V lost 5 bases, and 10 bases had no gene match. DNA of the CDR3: TGTGCCAGCAGTCCCTCGACAGGGGGGGTGACCTACGAGCAGTACTTC. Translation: CASSPSTGGVTYEQYF.

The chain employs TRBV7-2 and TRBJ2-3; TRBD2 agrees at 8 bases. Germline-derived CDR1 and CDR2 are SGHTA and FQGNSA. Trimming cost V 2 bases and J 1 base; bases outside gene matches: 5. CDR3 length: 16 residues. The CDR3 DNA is TGTGCCAGCAGCTTATACCTGACTAGCGGCACAGATACGCAGTATTTT. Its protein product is CASSLYLTSGTDTQYF.

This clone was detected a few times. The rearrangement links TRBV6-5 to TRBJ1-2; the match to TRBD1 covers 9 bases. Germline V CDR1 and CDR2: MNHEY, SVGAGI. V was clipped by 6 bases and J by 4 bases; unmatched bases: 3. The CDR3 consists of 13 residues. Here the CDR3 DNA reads TGTGCCAGCAGGCGGACAGGGGTCTATGGCTACACCTTC. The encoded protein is CASRRTGVYGYTF.

The CDR3 here is CAWSVYMGLGTEAFF. CDR3 DNA sequence: TGTGCCTGGAGTGTTTATATGGGGCTAGGGACTGAAGCTTTCTTT. This chain links TRBV30 with TRBJ1-1; weak D call: TRBD1 (5 bases). Germline V lookup: CDR1 GTSNPN, CDR2 SVGIG (reference sequence). There are 15 residues in the CDR3. V gave up 0 bases and J gave up 5 bases, with 16 bases separating them.

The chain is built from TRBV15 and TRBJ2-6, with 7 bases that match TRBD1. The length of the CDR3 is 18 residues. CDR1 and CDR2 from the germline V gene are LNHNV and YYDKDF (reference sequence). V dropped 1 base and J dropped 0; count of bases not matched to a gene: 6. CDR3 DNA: TGTGCCACCAGCAGAGGGAGCAGGGGGATCTCTGGGGCCAACGTCCTGACTTTC. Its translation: CATSRGSRGISGANVLTF.

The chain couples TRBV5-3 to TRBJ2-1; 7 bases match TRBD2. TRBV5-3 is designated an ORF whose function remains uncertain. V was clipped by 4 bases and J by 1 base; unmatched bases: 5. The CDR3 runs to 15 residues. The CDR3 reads CARSLRDYSYNEQFF. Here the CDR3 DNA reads TGTGCCAGAAGCCTCCGGGACTATTCCTACAATGAGCAGTTCTTC.

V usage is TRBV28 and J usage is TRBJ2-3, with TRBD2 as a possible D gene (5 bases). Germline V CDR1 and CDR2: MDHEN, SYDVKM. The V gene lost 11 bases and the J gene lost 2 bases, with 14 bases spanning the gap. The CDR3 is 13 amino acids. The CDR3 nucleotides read TGTGCCTGCCAGGAGGATAACACAGATACGCAGTATTTT. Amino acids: CACQEDNTDTQYF.

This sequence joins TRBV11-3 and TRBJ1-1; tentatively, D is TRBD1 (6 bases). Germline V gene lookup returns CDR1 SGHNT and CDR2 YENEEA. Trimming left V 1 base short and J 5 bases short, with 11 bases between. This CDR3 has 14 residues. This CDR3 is CASSLGGRYTEAFF. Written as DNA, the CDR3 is TGTGCCAGCAGCTTAGGGGGGCGGTATACTGAAGCTTTCTTT.

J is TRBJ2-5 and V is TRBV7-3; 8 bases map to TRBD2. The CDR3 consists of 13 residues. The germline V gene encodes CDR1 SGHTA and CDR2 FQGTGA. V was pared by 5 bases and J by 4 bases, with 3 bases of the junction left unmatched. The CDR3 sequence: CASSRLAGETQYF. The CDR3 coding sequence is TGTGCCAGCAGCCGTCTAGCGGGAGAGACCCAGTACTTC. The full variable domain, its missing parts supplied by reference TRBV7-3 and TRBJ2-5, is GAGVSQTPSNKVTEKGKYVELRCDPISGHTALYWYRQSLGQGPEFLIYFQGTGAADDSGLPNDRFFAVRPEGSVSTLKIQRTERGDSAVYLCASSRLAGETQYFGPGTRLLVL.

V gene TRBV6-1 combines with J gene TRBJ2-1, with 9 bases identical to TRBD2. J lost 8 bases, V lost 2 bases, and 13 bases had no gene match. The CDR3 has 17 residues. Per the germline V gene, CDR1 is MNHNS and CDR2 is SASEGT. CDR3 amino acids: CASSEKAGGEELDEQFF. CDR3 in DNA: TGTGCCAGCAGTGAAAAGGCGGGAGGGGAGGAGTTGGATGAGCAGTTCTTC.